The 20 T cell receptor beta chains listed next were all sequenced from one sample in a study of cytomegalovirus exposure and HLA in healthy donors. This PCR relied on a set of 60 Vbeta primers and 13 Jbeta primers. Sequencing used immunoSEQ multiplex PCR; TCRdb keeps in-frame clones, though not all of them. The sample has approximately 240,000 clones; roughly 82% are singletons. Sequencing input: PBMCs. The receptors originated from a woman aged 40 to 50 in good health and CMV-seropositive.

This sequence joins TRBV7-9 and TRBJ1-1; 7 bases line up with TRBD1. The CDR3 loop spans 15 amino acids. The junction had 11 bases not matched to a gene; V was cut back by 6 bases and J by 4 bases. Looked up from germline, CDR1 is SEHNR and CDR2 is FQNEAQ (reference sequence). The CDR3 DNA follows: TGTGCCAGCAGTCAACCACAGGGGCGAATCACTGAAGCTTTCTTT. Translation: CASSQPQGRITEAFF.

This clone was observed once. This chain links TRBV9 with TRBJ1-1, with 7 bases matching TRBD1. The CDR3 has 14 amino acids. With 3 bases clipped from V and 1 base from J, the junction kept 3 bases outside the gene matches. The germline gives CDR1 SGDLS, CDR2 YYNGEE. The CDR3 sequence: CASSARTGNTEAFF. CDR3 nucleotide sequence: TGTGCCAGCAGCGCTCGGACAGGGAACACTGAAGCTTTCTTT.

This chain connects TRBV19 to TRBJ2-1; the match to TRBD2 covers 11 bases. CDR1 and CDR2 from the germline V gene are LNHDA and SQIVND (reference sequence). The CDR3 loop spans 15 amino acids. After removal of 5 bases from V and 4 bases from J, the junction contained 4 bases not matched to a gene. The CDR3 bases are TGTGCCAGTAGTTCTAGCGGGGGGATTTACAATGAGCAGTTCTTC. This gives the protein CASSSSGGIYNEQFF.

In DNA form, the CDR3 reads TGTGCCAGCAGCGCGACCGGGACAGCTGAAGCTTTCTTT. Translating it yields CASSATGTAEAFF. The gene calls are TRBV5-4 and TRBJ1-1, with TRBD1 identical over 7 bases. Germline assignment: CDR1 SGHNT and CDR2 YYREEE (reference sequence). V gave up 4 bases and J gave up 6 bases; unmatched junction bases: 6. The CDR3 runs 13 residues.

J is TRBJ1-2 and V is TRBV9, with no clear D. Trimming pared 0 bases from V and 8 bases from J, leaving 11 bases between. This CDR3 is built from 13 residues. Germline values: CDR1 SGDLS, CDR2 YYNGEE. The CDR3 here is CASSVGVIRGYTF. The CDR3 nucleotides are TGTGCCAGCAGCGTAGGAGTTATTCGGGGCTACACCTTC.

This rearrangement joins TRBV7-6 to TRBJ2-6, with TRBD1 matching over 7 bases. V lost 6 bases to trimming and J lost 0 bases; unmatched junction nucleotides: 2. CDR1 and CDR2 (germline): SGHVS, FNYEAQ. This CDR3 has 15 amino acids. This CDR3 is CASSPGGSGANVLTF. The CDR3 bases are TGTGCCAGCAGTCCAGGGGGCTCTGGGGCCAACGTCCTGACTTTC.

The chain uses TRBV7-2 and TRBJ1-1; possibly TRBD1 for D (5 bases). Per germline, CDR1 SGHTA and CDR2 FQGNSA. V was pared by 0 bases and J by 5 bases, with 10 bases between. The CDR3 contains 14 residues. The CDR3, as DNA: TGTGCCAGCAGCTTAGCCCCAGGGATGACTGAAGCTTTCTTT. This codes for CASSLAPGMTEAFF.

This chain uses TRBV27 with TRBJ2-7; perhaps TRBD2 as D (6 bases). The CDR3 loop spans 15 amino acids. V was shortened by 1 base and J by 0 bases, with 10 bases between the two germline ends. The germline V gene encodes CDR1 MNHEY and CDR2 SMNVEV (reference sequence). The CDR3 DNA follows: TGTGCCAGCAGTTTATTAGGCGGGACCTCCTACGAGCAGTACTTC. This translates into CASSLLGGTSYEQYF.

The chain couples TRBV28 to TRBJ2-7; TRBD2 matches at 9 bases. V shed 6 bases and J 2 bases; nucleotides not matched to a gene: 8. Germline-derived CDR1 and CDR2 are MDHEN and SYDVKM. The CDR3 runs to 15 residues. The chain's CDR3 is CASRDPSGVTYEQYF. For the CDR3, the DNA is TGTGCCAGCAGAGACCCTAGCGGGGTCACCTACGAGCAGTACTTC.

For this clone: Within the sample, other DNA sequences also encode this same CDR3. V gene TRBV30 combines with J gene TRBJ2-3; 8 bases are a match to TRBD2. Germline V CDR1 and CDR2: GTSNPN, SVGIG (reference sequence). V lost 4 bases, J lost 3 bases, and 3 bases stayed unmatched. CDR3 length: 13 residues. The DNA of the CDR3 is TGTGCCTGGACTAGCGGGTTTACAGATACGCAGTATTTT. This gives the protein CAWTSGFTDTQYF.

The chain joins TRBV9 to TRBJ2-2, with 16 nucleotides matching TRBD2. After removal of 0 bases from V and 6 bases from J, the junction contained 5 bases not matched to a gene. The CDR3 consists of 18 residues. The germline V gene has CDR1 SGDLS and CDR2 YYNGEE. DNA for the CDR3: TGTGCCAGCAGCGTAGGTGGGACTAGCGGGAGGGCGGCCGGGGAGCTGTTTTTT. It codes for CASSVGGTSGRAAGELFF.

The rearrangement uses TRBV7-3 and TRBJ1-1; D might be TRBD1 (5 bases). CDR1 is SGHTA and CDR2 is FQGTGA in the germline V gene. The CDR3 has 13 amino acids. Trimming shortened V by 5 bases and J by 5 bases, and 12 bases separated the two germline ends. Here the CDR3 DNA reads TGTGCCAGCAGCAAAGGGGAGGGAACTGAAGCTTTCTTT. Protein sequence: CASSKGEGTEAFF.

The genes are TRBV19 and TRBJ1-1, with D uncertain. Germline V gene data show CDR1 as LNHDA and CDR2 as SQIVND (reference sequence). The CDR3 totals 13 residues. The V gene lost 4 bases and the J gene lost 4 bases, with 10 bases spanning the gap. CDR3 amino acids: CASSNYLGTEAFF. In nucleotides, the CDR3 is TGTGCCAGTAGTAATTATCTAGGCACTGAAGCTTTCTTT.

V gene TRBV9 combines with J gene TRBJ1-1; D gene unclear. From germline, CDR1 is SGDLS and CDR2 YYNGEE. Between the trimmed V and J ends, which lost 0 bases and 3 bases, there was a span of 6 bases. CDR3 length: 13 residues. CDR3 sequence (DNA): TGTGCCAGCAGCGTAGCTTTATACACTGAAGCTTTCTTT. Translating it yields CASSVALYTEAFF.

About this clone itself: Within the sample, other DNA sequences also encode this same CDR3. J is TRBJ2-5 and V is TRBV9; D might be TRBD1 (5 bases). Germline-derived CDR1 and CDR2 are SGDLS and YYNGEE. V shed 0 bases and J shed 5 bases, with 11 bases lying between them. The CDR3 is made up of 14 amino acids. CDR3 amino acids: CASSVGGGRETQYF. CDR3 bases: TGTGCCAGCAGCGTAGGGGGCGGACGTGAGACCCAGTACTTC.

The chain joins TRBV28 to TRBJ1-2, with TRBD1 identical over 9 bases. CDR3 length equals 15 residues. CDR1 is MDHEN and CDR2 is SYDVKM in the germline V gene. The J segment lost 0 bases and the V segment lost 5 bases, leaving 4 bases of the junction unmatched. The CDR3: CASSIRDRANYGYTF. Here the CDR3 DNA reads TGTGCCAGCAGTATCCGGGACAGGGCTAACTATGGCTACACCTTC.

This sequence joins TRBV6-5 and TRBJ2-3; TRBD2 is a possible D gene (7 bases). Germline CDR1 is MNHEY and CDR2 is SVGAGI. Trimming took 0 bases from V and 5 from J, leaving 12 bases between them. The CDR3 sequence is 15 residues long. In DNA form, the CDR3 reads TGTGCCAGCAGTTACTCCCAGGGAGGGGGAGATACGCAGTATTTT. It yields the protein CASSYSQGGGDTQYF.

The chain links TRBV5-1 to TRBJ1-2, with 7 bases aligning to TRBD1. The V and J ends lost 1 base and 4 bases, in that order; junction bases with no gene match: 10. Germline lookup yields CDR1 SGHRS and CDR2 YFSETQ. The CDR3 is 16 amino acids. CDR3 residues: CASSLTPGQTFYGYTF. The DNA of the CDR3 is TGCGCCAGCAGCTTGACCCCGGGACAGACTTTCTATGGCTACACCTTC.

CDR3: CASSKDSSNYGYTF. CDR3 nucleotide sequence: TGCGCCAGCAGCAAGGACAGCTCTAACTATGGCTACACCTTC. This rearrangement joins TRBV5-1 to TRBJ1-2, with D possibly matching TRBD1 (6 bases). Per the germline V gene, CDR1 is SGHRS and CDR2 is YFSETQ. V lost 4 bases to trimming and J lost 0 bases, with 10 bases between them. CDR3 length equals 14 residues.

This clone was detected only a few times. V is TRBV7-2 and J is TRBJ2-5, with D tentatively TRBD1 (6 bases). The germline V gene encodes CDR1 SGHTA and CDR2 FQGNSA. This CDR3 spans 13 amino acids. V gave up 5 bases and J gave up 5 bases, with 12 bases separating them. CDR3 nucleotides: TGTGCCAGCAGCCGACAGGAAGGCGAGACCCAGTACTTC. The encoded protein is CASSRQEGETQYF. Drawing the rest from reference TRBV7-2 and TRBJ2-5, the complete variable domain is GAGVSQSPSNKVTEKGKDVELRCDPISGHTALYWYRQSLGQGLEFLIYFQGNSAPDKSGLPSDRFSAERTGGSVSTLTIQRTQQEDSAVYLCASSRQEGETQYFGPGTRLLVL.